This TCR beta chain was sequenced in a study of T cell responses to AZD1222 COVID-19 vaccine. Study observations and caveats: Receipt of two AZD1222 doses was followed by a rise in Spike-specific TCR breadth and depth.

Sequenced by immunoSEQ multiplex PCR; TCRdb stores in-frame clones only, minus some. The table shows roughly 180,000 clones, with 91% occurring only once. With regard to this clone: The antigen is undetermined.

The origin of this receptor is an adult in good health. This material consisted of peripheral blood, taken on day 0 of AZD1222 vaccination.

The CDR3 region is CASSDGQGLYGYTF. In DNA form, the CDR3 reads TGTGCCAGCAGTGATGGACAGGGCCTCTATGGCTACACCTTC. The rearrangement uses TRBV6-1 and TRBJ1-2; 8 nucleotides line up with TRBD1. The germline gives CDR1 MNHNS, CDR2 SASEGT. Germline trimming cut 3 bases from V and 4 bases from J; bases unmatched to any gene: 4. The CDR3 consists of 14 residues.